The sequence of this TCR beta chain was determined in a study of beta chain features in type 1 diabetes. Findings and limits, study-wide: For type 1 diabetes patients, VDJ junctions showed fewer insertions and more deletions.

With regard to this clone: What it binds is not known.

The study reverse transcribed the entire isolated RNA, so it sequenced expressed TCRB transcripts. Sequenced by immunoSEQ multiplex PCR; TCRdb stores in-frame clones only, minus some. The sample has approximately 160,000 clones; about 8.1% are singletons. The TCR originated in a man aged 18 to 29 in good health. The sample consisted of central memory CD4+ T cells from blood.

In DNA, the CDR3 is TGTGCCAGCAGCTTCGGGACAGGGGATAATTCACCCCTCCACTTT. Residues: CASSFGTGDNSPLHF. The V gene is TRBV7-2, the J gene TRBJ1-6; 10 bases line up with TRBD1. CDR3 length equals 15 residues. The germline V gene has CDR1 SGHTA and CDR2 FQGNSA. V shed 3 bases, J shed 5 bases, and the junction held 1 base outside the gene matches.